This T cell receptor beta chain appears in the sequencing data of a study of blood T cells in healthy people across ages. Healthy individuals of Caucasian origin from Russia, aged about 6 to 95, served as donors. The draw of peripheral blood yielded approximately 11 milliliters from each donor. The second PCR ran about 6 to 11 cycles with a sample-barcoded 5' primer and J-beta primers. A minimum of 2.5 million CDR3-containing paired-end reads was obtained for each sample. TCRdb re-called the 5' RACE reads with MiXCR, one entry per CDR3 protein. There are roughly 700,000 distinct CDR3 sequences in the sample; roughly 32% occur only once, and approximately 15% lies in the top ten. V dropped 1 base and J dropped 0; count of bases not matched to a gene: 9. The length of the CDR3 is 19 residues. Germline V CDR1 and CDR2: SEHNR, FQNEAQ (reference sequence). As to this clonotype: Its antigen is not known.

Findings and caveats of the study: When one million T cells were used, diversity estimates were thought to be underestimates.

The genes are TRBV7-9 and TRBJ2-6; TRBD2 matches 7 bases. This receptor was obtained from a woman of 80 years or more in good health. Sequencing used blood. Here the CDR3 DNA reads TGTGCCAGCAGCTTAGAAAAGATCGGGAGGAGCTCTGGGGCCAACGTCCTGACTTTC. Translation gives CASSLEKIGRSSGANVLTF.